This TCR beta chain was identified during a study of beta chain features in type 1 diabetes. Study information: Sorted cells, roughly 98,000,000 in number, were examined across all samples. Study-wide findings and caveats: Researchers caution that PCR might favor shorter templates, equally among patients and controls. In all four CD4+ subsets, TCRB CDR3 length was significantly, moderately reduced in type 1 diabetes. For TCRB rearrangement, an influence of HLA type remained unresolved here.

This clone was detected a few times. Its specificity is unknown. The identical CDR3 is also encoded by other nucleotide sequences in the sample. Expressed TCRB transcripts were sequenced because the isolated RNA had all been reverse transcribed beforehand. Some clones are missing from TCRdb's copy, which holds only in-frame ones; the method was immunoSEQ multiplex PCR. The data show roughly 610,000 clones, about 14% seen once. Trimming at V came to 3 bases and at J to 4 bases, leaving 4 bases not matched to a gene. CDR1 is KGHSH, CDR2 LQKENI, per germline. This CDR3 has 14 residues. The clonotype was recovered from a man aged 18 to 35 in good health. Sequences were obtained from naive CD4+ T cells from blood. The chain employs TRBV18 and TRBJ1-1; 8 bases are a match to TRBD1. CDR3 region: CASSPQGALTEAFF. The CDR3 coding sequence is TGTGCCAGCTCACCTCAGGGGGCTCTCACTGAAGCTTTCTTT.